What follows are 25 T cell receptor beta chains derived from one specimen sequenced in a study of tumor and adjacent non-tumor tissue in lung cancer. This sample's RNA came from whole unsorted tissue. TCRbeta libraries were built with three rounds of nested PCR, modified from ARM-PCR. TCRdb re-analysed the multiplex PCR reads in MiXCR, keeping a single row per CDR3 protein. The sample yields roughly 200,000 distinct CDR3 sequences, over 55% seen once. Sequenced input: lung tumor tissue. The receptor set was obtained from a man aged 55 to 70 with non-small cell lung cancer.

The sample holds a few counts of this clonotype. This clone may be a read error of a much larger clone one base away. The chain couples TRBV12-3 or TRBV12-4 to TRBJ2-3; the match to TRBD2 covers 9 bases. CDR3 length: 16 residues. The V gene end was trimmed by 0 bases and the J gene end by 5 bases; junction bases not matched to a gene: 6. Here the CDR3 DNA reads TGTGCCAGCAGTTTAGCGCGGAGCGGGGGGATAGATACGCAGTATTTT. Its protein is CASSLARSGGIDTQYF.

In its sample, this clonotype was seen a few times. The gene calls are TRBV28 and TRBJ2-1, with 9 bases identical to TRBD1. V dropped 4 bases and J dropped 6; count of bases not matched to a gene: 4. This CDR3 is 14 amino acids long. The germline gives CDR1 MDHEN, CDR2 SYDVKM. CDR3: CASSYPDRGNEQFF. In DNA, the CDR3 is TGTGCCAGCAGTTACCCGGACAGGGGCAATGAGCAGTTCTTC. Full variable domain (rest looked up from reference TRBV28 and TRBJ2-1): DVKVTQSSRYLVKRTGEKVFLECVQDMDHENMFWYRQDPGLGLRLIYFSYDVKMKEKGDIPEGYSVSREKKERFSLILESASTNQTSMYLCASSYPDRGNEQFFGPGTRLTVL.

Turning to this clonotype: Compared with germline, one end of the junction differs, possibly owing to a read error. This chain uses TRBV6-6 with TRBJ2-6, with D perhaps assigned TRBD1 or TRBD2 (5 bases each). Looked up from germline, CDR1 is MNHNY and CDR2 is SVGAGI (reference sequence). The length of the CDR3 is 16 residues. CDR3 protein: CASGHRGAAGANVMTF. As DNA, the CDR3 is TGTGCCAGCGGCCACCGAGGGGCCGCTGGGGCCAACGTCATGACTTTC.

About this clonotype: The missing conserved phenylalanine or tryptophan at the end of this CDR3 makes a read error likely. This chain links TRBV11-3 with TRBJ2-1; D remains ambiguous. There are 13 residues in the CDR3. Trimming pared 2 bases from V and 11 bases from J, leaving 13 bases between. The germline V gene encodes CDR1 SGHNT and CDR2 YENEEA. DNA for the CDR3: TGTGCCAGCAGCTTACTAAGGGTAAATAAGCAGTTCTAC. Residues: CASSLLRVNKQFY.

With regard to this clonotype: A much larger clone differs by one base, so this may be a read error. The chain is built from TRBV11-3 and TRBJ2-1; D is ambiguous. This CDR3 has 14 amino acids. The germline V gene has CDR1 SGHNT and CDR2 YENEEA. The CDR3 protein is CASSFSDVNNERFF. For the CDR3, the DNA is TGTGCCAGCAGCTTTTCGGACGTTAATAATGAGCGGTTCTTC. Full variable domain (missing parts from reference TRBV11-3 and TRBJ2-1): EAGVVQSPRYKIIEKKQPVAFWCNPISGHNTLYWYLQNLGQGPELLIRYENEEAVDDSQLPKDRFSAERLKGVDSTLKIQPAELGDSAVYLCASSFSDVNNERFFGPGTRLTVL.

Points on this clonotype: Sequence at one end of the junction differs from germline and may be a read error. The CDR3 reads CASSQVSAGGYVQYF. The CDR3 nucleotides read TGTGCCAGCAGCCAAGTATCAGCGGGAGGGTACGTGCAGTACTTC. The chain combines TRBV4-2 with TRBJ2-7, with TRBD2 identical over 10 bases. Germline V gene data show CDR1 as LGHNA and CDR2 as YNFKEQ. CDR3 length: 15 amino acids.

The V and J genes are TRBV6-6 and TRBJ2-1; D ambiguous. Per the germline V gene, CDR1 is MNHNY and CDR2 is SVGAGI (reference sequence). The CDR3 is 16 amino acids. Trimming removed 7 bases at V and 2 bases at J, with 18 bases between. CDR3 sequence: CASNPRASYAYNEQFF. As DNA, the CDR3 is TGTGCCAGCAACCCAAGGGCCTCGTACGCCTACAATGAGCAGTTCTTC.

The gene calls are TRBV30 and TRBJ2-1; maybe TRBD2 (6 bases). The CDR3 spans 13 residues. Germline CDR1 reads GTSNPN; CDR2 reads SVGIG (reference sequence). Trimming shortened V by 0 bases and J by 12 bases, and 15 bases separated the two germline ends. CDR3 sequence: CAWSVQPSVRQFF. In DNA form, the CDR3 reads TGTGCCTGGAGTGTACAGCCTAGCGTCAGGCAGTTCTTC.

Concerning this clonotype itself: The junction differs from germline at one of its ends, possibly a read error. The chain joins TRBV11-3 to TRBJ2-7; either TRBD1 or TRBD2 may supply D (6 bases each). CDR1 SGHNT and CDR2 YENEEA come from the germline V gene. The CDR3 is 14 residues long. The chain's CDR3 is CASSPGGEAYKQYF. The CDR3 coding sequence is TGTGCTAGCAGCCCCGGGGGCGAGGCCTACAAGCAGTACTTC.

This clonotype was seen just once. No conserved phenylalanine or tryptophan is present at the end of the CDR3, so a read error is the likely explanation. Because the CDR3's place on the DNA is in doubt, the DNA is left out and the CDR3 is given as listed by TCRdb. This rearrangement joins TRBV4-2 to TRBJ1-1. The CDR3 is 14 amino acids long, termini counted. Germline assignment: CDR1 LGHNA and CDR2 YNFKEQ. This chain's CDR3 is CASTQTTLNSEDFL.

Worth noting for this clonotype: The junction differs from germline at one of its ends, possibly a read error. The rearrangement links TRBV10-1 to TRBJ2-7, with D uncertain. Looked up from germline, CDR1 is WNHNN and CDR2 is SYGVQD (reference sequence). This CDR3 spans 12 amino acids. CDR3 amino acids: CATSGPGGMQYF. The DNA of the CDR3 is TGCGCCACCAGTGGACCCGGCGGCATGCAGTACTTC.

The chain has TRBV6-2 or TRBV6-3 and TRBJ1-5; 9 nucleotides align to TRBD1. The J segment lost 5 bases and the V segment lost 6 bases, leaving 8 bases of the junction unmatched. The CDR3 has 15 residues. Germline values: CDR1 MNHEY, CDR2 SVGEGT. This chain's CDR3 is CASSITGGPDQPQHF. In nucleotides, the CDR3 is TGTGCCAGCAGCATTACAGGGGGCCCCGATCAGCCCCAGCATTTT.

As concerns this clonotype: The junction departs from the called germline gene at one end, perhaps through a read error. J is TRBJ2-5 and V is TRBV11-2, with D possibly being TRBD2 (7 bases). Germline CDR1 reads SGHAT; CDR2 reads FQNNGV. This CDR3 has 13 residues. The CDR3 region has the DNA TGTACCAGCATCTTAGGGGGGGGCGAGACCCAGTACTTC. Its translation is CTSILGGGETQYF.

Of note for this clonotype: Its ends do not fully match the called genes, so a read error is possible. The chain has TRBV4-1 and TRBJ2-5, with 10 bases matching TRBD1. In germline, CDR1 is MGHRA, CDR2 YSYEKL. This CDR3 contains 16 residues. The CDR3 DNA sequence: TGCGTCAGCAGCCAAGATCAGACAGGGGGCGAAGAGACCCAGTACTTC. Translation gives CVSSQDQTGGEETQYF.

As regards this clonotype: The junction shows a germline mismatch at one end, possibly a read error. The chain combines TRBV11-1 with TRBJ2-2; D may be TRBD2 (5 bases). This CDR3 comprises 15 residues. CDR1 and CDR2 (germline): SGHAT, FQDESV (reference sequence). CDR3 in amino acids: CASSLEGHFTGELFF. The DNA for the CDR3 is TGTGCCAGCAGCTTAGAGGGCCACTTCACCGGGGAGCTGTTTTTC.

In the case of this clonotype: This may come from a read error, since a much larger clone is one base off. This rearrangement joins TRBV11-3 to TRBJ2-2; TRBD2 matches at 12 bases. CDR3 length equals 15 residues. Germline CDR1 is SGHNT and CDR2 is YENEEA. After removal of 4 bases from V and 9 bases from J, the junction contained 6 bases not matched to a gene. CDR3 nucleotide sequence: TGTGCCAGCAGCTCGACTAGCGGGAGTACCAGGGAGCTGTTTTTT. Translation gives CASSSTSGSTRELFF.

This clonotype came up many times. The genes are TRBV20-1 and TRBJ2-7; 11 positions agree with TRBD2. The junction had 17 bases not matched to a gene; V was cut back by 3 bases and J by 4 bases. Germline V gene lookup returns CDR1 DFQATT and CDR2 SNEGSKA (reference sequence). The CDR3 is 18 residues long. This chain's CDR3 is CSARGDPSTSGVNYEQYF. The CDR3 nucleotides are TGCAGTGCTAGGGGGGATCCCTCGACTAGCGGGGTGAATTACGAGCAGTACTTC.

The J gene is TRBJ2-1, the V gene TRBV20-1, with 7 bases matching TRBD2. Trimming at V came to 2 bases and at J to 5 bases, leaving 6 bases not matched to a gene. The CDR3 length is 14 residues. Germline V CDR1 and CDR2: DFQATT, SNEGSKA (reference sequence). CDR3 bases: TGCAGTGCTAGATGCCGGGAGGACCACAATGAGCAGTTCTTC. Its protein is CSARCREDHNEQFF.

About this clonotype itself: It may be a read error: a sequence one base away is much more abundant. The chain uses TRBV12-3 or TRBV12-4 and TRBJ1-1; D not certain. This CDR3 has 14 amino acids. The germline V and J ends were trimmed by 6 bases and 4 bases, with 15 bases remaining between them. The CDR3 region is CASSLASVVTEAFF. The DNA for the CDR3 is TGTGCCAGCAGCCTAGCCTCAGTGGTCACTGAAGCTTTCTTT.

Comments on this clonotype: This CDR3 fails to terminate in the conserved phenylalanine or tryptophan, so it likely reflects a read error. The chain uses TRBV11-1 and TRBJ1-1; D uncertain. This CDR3 contains 13 residues. Trimming left V 3 bases short and J 1 base short, with 6 bases between. Germline lookup yields CDR1 SGHAT and CDR2 FQDESV (reference sequence). DNA for the CDR3: TGTGCCAGCAGCTTTCAGCGGAACACTGAAGCTTTCATT. This gives the protein CASSFQRNTEAFI.

As to this clonotype: The junction differs from germline at one of its ends, possibly a read error. The chain is built from TRBV6-5 and TRBJ1-5; D ambiguous. The CDR3 is 15 residues long. Germline CDR1 is MNHEY and CDR2 is SVGAGI. The CDR3 nucleotides read TGTGCCAGCAGTTCCCTCCGACACCTAGATCAGTCCCAGCATTTT. This gives the protein CASSSLRHLDQSQHF.

In DNA, the CDR3 is TGTGCCAGCAGCTTAGACCGCGGACAGGGCAATCATCACCAGCATTTT. Encoded protein: CASSLDRGQGNHHQHF. The V gene is TRBV11-3, the J gene TRBJ1-5, with TRBD1 matching 8 bases. Germline assignment: CDR1 SGHNT and CDR2 YENEEA. The V gene end was trimmed by 0 bases and the J gene end by 12 bases; junction bases not matched to a gene: 13. There are 16 residues in the CDR3.

This chain links TRBV2 with TRBJ2-5; a weak D match, TRBD1 (5 bases). This CDR3 region has 12 residues. V lost 8 bases and J lost 5, with 12 bases in between. Germline V lookup: CDR1 SNHLY, CDR2 FYNNEI. The CDR3 DNA reads as TGTGCCAGCCATCAGGGCGGCGAGACCCAGTACTTC. Protein product: CASHQGGETQYF.

V usage is TRBV20-1 and J usage is TRBJ1-1, with D perhaps TRBD1 (5 bases). This CDR3 has 12 amino acids. The germline V gene has CDR1 DFQATT and CDR2 SNEGSKA (reference sequence). Trimming stripped 7 bases from V and 4 bases from J, with 13 bases between. The CDR3 here is CSEIGVGTEAFF. The CDR3 bases are TGCAGTGAGATAGGGGTGGGCACTGAAGCTTTCTTT.

Comments on this clonotype: Mismatch with germline at one junction end may stem from a read error. The V call is TRBV24-1, the J call TRBJ2-1; 9 bases are shared with TRBD2. Germline values: CDR1 KGHDR, CDR2 SFDVKD. The CDR3 loop spans 16 amino acids. The CDR3 DNA reads as TGTGCCACCAGTGATCCAACTAGCGGGTTGGGCAATGAGCAGCTCTTC. It yields the protein CATSDPTSGLGNEQLF.